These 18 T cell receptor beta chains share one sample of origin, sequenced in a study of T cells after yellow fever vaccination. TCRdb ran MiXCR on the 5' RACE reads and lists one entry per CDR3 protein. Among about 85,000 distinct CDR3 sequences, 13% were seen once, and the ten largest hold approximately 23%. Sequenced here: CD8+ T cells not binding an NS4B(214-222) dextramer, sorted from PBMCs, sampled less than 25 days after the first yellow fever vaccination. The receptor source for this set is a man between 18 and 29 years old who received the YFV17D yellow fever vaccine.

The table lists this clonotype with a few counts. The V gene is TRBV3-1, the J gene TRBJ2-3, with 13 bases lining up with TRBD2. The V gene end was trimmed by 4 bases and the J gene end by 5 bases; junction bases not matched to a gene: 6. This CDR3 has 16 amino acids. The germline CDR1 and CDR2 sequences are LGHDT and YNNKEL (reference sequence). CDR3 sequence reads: CASSPLAGGPGDTQYF. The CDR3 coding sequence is TGTGCCAGCAGCCCACTAGCGGGGGGGCCGGGAGATACGCAGTATTTT.

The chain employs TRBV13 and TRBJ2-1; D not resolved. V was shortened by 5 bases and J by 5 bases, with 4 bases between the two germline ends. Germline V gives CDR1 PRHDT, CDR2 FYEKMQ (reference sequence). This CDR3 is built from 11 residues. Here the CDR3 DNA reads TGTGCCAGCAGCGTCAACAATGAGCAGTTCTTC. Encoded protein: CASSVNNEQFF.

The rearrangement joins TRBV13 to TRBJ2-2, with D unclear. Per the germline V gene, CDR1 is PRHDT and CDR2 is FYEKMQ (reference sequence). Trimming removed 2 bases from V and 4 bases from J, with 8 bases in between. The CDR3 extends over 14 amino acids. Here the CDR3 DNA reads TGTGCCAGCAGCTTACTGGGCAGCACCGGGGAGCTGTTTTTT. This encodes CASSLLGSTGELFF.

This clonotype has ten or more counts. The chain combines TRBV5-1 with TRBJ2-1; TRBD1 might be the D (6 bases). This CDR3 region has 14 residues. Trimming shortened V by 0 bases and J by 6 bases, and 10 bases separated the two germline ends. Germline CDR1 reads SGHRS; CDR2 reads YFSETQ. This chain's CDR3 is CASSLGVGGNEQFF. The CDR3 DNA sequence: TGCGCCAGCAGCTTGGGAGTAGGGGGCAATGAGCAGTTCTTC.

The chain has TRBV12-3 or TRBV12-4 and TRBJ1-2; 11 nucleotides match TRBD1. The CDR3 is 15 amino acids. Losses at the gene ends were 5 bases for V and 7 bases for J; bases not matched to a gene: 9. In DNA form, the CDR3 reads TGTGCCAGCAGTCAAACAGGACAGGGGGCTGGTGGCTACACCTTC. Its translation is CASSQTGQGAGGYTF.

The CDR3 reads CASSQGGRGREFPPLHF. CDR3 nucleotides: TGCGCCAGCAGCCAAGGGGGGAGAGGCAGGGAATTTCCACCCCTCCACTTT. The chain couples TRBV4-1 to TRBJ1-6, with D perhaps TRBD1 (5 bases). CDR1 is MGHRA, CDR2 YSYEKL, per germline. The CDR3 totals 17 residues. The V end was cut by 1 base, the J end by 11 bases, with 21 bases between.

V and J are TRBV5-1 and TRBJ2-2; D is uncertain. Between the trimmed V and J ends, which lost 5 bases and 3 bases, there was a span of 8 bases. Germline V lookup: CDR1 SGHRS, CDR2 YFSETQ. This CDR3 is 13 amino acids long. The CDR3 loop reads CASSPGDTGELFF. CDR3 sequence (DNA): TGCGCCAGCAGTCCAGGAGACACCGGGGAGCTGTTTTTT.

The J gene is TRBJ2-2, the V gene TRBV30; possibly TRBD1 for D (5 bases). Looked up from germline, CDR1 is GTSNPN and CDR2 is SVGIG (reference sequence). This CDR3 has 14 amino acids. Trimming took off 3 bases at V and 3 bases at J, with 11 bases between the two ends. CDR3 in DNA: TGTGCCTGGAGGGGGCCCGGGTACACCGGGGAGCTGTTTTTT. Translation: CAWRGPGYTGELFF.

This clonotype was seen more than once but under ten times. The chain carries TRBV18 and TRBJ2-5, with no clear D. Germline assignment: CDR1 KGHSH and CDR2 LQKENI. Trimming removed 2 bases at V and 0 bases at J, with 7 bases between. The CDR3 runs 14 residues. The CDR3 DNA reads TGTGCCAGCTCACCAATTCGGAACCAAGAGACCCAGTACTTC. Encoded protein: CASSPIRNQETQYF. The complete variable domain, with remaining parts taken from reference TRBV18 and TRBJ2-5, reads NAGVMQNPRHLVRRRGQEARLRCSPMKGHSHVYWYRQLPEEGLKFMVYLQKENIIDESGMPKERFSAEFPKEGPSILRIQQVVRGDSAAYFCASSPIRNQETQYFGPGTRLLVL.

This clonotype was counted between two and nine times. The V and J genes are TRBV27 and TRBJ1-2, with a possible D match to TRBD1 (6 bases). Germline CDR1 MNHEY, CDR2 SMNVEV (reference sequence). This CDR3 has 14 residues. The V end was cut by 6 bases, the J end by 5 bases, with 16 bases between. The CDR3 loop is CASSLGGSPYGYTF. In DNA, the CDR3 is TGTGCCAGCAGCCTGGGGGGCAGCCCTTATGGCTACACCTTC.

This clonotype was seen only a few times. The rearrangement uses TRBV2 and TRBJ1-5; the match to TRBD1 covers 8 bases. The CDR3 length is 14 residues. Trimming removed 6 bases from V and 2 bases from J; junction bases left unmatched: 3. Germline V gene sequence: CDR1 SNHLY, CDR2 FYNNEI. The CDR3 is CASRGQEGNQPQHF. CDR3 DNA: TGTGCCAGCAGGGGACAGGAGGGCAATCAGCCCCAGCATTTT.

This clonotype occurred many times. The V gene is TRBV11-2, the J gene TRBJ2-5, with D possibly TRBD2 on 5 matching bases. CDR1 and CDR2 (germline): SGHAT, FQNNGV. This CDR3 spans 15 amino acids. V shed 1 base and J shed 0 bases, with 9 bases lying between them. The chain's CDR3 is CASSLGVGDQETQYF. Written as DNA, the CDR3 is TGTGCCAGCAGCTTAGGGGTCGGGGACCAAGAGACCCAGTACTTC. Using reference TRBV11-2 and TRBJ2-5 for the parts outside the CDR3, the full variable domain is EAGVAQSPRYKIIEKRQSVAFWCNPISGHATLYWYQQILGQGPKLLIQFQNNGVVDDSQLPKDRFSAERLKGVDSTLKIQPAKLEDSAVYLCASSLGVGDQETQYFGPGTRLLVL.

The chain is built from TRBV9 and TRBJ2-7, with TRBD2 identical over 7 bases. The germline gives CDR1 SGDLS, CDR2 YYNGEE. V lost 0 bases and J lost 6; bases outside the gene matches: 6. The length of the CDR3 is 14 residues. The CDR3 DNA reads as TGTGCCAGCAGCGTAGGCGGGGGTACTGGCGAGCAGTACTTC. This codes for CASSVGGGTGEQYF.

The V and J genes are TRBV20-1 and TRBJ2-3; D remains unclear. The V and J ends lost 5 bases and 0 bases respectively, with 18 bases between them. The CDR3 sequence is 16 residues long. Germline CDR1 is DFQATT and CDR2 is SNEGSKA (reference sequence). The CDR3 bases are TGCAGTGCTCTAGGTTACGATCCCTTAAGCACAGATACGCAGTATTTT. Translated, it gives CSALGYDPLSTDTQYF.

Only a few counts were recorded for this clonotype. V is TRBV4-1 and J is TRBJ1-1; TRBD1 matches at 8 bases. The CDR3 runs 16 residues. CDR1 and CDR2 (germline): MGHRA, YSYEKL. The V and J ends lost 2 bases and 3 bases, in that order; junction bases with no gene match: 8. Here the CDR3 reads CASSQHFPQGDTEAFF. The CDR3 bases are TGCGCCAGCAGCCAACATTTTCCACAGGGGGACACTGAAGCTTTCTTT.

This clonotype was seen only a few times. Here the CDR3 reads CASGRIMNTEAFF. The CDR3 nucleotides read TGTGCCAGCGGACGGATTATGAACACTGAAGCTTTCTTT. The chain combines TRBV27 with TRBJ1-1; D is uncertain. Germline V gene sequence: CDR1 MNHEY, CDR2 SMNVEV (reference sequence). CDR3 length: 13 amino acids. With 8 bases removed from V and 0 bases from J, the gap between germline ends came to 10 bases.

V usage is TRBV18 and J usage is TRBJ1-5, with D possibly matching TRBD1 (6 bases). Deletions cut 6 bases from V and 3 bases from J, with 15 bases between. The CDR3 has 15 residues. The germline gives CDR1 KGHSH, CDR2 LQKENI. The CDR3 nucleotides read TGTGCCAGCTCGCCCGGGGGGGGCTACAATCAGCCCCAGCATTTT. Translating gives CASSPGGGYNQPQHF.

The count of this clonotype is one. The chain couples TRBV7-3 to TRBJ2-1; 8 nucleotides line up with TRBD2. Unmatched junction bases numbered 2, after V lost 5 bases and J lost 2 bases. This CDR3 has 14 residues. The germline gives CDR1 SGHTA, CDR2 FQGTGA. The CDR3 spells CASSLSGAYNEQFF. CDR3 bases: TGTGCCAGCAGCCTTAGCGGGGCCTACAATGAGCAGTTCTTC.